These T cell receptor beta chains were read from a single sample in a study of T cell responses to AZD1222 COVID-19 vaccine. The assay was immunoSEQ multiplex PCR, and TCRdb's table has in-frame clones only and misses some. The table lists 90,000 to 150,000 clones, around 87% of them singletons. The sequencing here drew on peripheral blood, taken on day 0 of AZD1222 vaccination. The receptors originated from an adult in good health. Both conserved end residues are part of each CDR3. The D gene is left open where the match is weak. The size entry is marked missing in some rows and otherwise reads once, few, many or a size class.

J,V,size,D,CDR3,DNA
TRBJ2-7,TRBV9,NA,TRBD2,CASSLGGGPYEQYF,TGTGCCAGCAGCTTGGGCGGGGGGCCCTACGAGCAGTACTTC
TRBJ1-5,TRBV7-8,once,NA,CASSLWWSGENQPQHF,TGTGCCAGCAGCTTGTGGTGGTCGGGGGAGAATCAGCCCCAGCATTTT
TRBJ1-4,TRBV5-4,NA,TRBD1,CASSFSGTDATNEKLFF,TGTGCCAGCAGCTTCTCCGGGACAGATGCAACTAATGAAAAACTGTTTTTT
TRBJ1-5,TRBV10-2,NA,TRBD1,CASSGTGGNQPQHF,TGCGCCAGCAGTGGGACAGGGGGCAATCAGCCCCAGCATTTT
TRBJ2-7,TRBV7-8,few,NA,CASSPLGHEQYF,TGTGCCAGCAGCCCGCTCGGCCACGAGCAGTACTTC
TRBJ2-7,TRBV7-9,NA,TRBD1,CASSSPLTGNSYEQYF,TGTGCCAGCAGCTCCCCCCTGACAGGGAACTCCTACGAGCAGTACTTC
TRBJ2-5,TRBV2,NA,NA,CASRRVEETQYF,TGTGCCAGCAGGAGGGTGGAAGAGACCCAGTACTTC
TRBJ1-2,TRBV6-5,NA,TRBD1,CATRQGPPGYGYTF,TGTGCCACCAGACAGGGGCCCCCGGGCTATGGCTACACCTTC
TRBJ2-7,TRBV7-2,once,NA,CASTEATLSYEQYF,TGTGCCAGCACGGAGGCTACCCTCTCCTACGAGCAGTACTTC
TRBJ1-1,TRBV6-5,NA,NA,CASSPGLGPGSFF,TGTGCCAGCAGCCCGGGACTGGGGCCTGGGTCTTTCTTT
TRBJ2-3,TRBV27,NA,TRBD2,CASARTSGHTQYF,TGTGCCAGCGCGCGGACTAGCGGGCATACGCAGTATTTT
TRBJ1-3,TRBV7-2,NA,TRBD1,CASSHQTGAGNTIYF,TGTGCCAGCAGCCACCAGACAGGGGCTGGAAACACCATATATTTT
TRBJ2-2,TRBV6-5,NA,NA,CASGGTGELFF,TGTGCCAGCGGGGGCACCGGGGAGCTGTTTTTT
TRBJ1-1,TRBV29-1,NA,TRBD1,CSARTGGPVNTEAFF,TGCAGCGCCCGGACAGGGGGCCCTGTGAACACTGAAGCTTTCTTT
TRBJ2-3,TRBV18,NA,NA,CASSPQGLSSTDTQYF,TGTGCCAGCTCACCACAAGGACTCTCTAGCACAGATACGCAGTATTTT
TRBJ1-1,TRBV2,NA,NA,CASSEQGLTEAFF,TGTGCCAGCAGTGAACAGGGGCTCACTGAAGCTTTCTTT
TRBJ1-2,TRBV13,few,NA,CASSSRGPGTDGYTF,TGTGCCAGCAGCTCAAGGGGCCCAGGGACGGATGGCTACACCTTC
TRBJ1-4,TRBV3-1/TRBV3-2,NA,NA,CASSPRVGTGELFF,TGTGCCAGCAGCCCCAGGGTGGGGACGGGGGAACTGTTTTTT
TRBJ2-7,TRBV18,NA,TRBD1,CASSGDRSSYEQYF,TGTGCCAGCTCAGGGGACAGGAGCTCCTACGAGCAGTACTTC
TRBJ1-6,TRBV5-1,NA,NA,CASGSGRNSPLHF,TGCGCCAGCGGCTCAGGGAGGAATTCACCCCTCCACTTT
TRBJ1-2,TRBV11-3,NA,NA,CASSPPVRSPGSLYGYTF,TGTGCCAGCAGCCCACCGGTTAGGTCTCCGGGATCCCTCTATGGCTACACCTTC
TRBJ1-6,TRBV27,once,NA,CASSVTGLNTFNSPLHF,TGTGCCAGCAGTGTGACAGGTCTAAACACTTTTAATTCACCCCTCCACTTT
TRBJ2-7,TRBV15,NA,TRBD1,CATSRGEIRGEQYF,TGTGCCACCAGCAGAGGGGAAATCAGGGGGGAGCAGTACTTC
TRBJ2-7,TRBV5-1,NA,NA,CASSLDRSSYEQYF,TGCGCCAGCAGCTTGGACAGGAGCTCCTACGAGCAGTACTTC
TRBJ2-2,TRBV30,NA,NA,CAWSGQRFTGELFF,TGTGCCTGGAGTGGCCAGAGATTCACCGGGGAGCTGTTTTTT
TRBJ1-1,TRBV6-5,NA,NA,CASSPPPLTGRAFF,TGTGCCAGCAGTCCACCCCCCCTCACAGGAAGAGCTTTCTTT
TRBJ2-2,TRBV4-1,NA,NA,CASSQAGLNTGELFF,TGCGCCAGCAGCCAAGCGGGGCTGAACACCGGGGAGCTGTTTTTT
TRBJ2-3,TRBV30,NA,NA,CAWSGTSIPTDTQYF,TGTGCCTGGAGTGGGACATCAATCCCCACAGATACGCAGTATTTT
TRBJ2-5,TRBV10-3,NA,TRBD2,CAISAAGAQETQYF,TGTGCCATCTCGGCCGCGGGAGCCCAAGAGACCCAGTACTTC
TRBJ1-1,TRBV19,few,NA,CASSVDILGTEAFF,TGTGCCAGTAGCGTGGACATCCTAGGCACTGAAGCTTTCTTT
TRBJ2-1,TRBV9,NA,NA,CASNIFAGSLTNEQFF,TGTGCCAGCAACATATTTGCAGGCTCCCTTACAAATGAGCAGTTCTTC
TRBJ2-7,TRBV10-3,once,NA,CAISEVGGGPRVNYEQYF,TGTGCCATCAGTGAGGTAGGGGGGGGGCCCCGTGTCAACTACGAGCAGTACTTC
TRBJ2-7,TRBV5-4,NA,TRBD2,CASSETGTSADQTF,TGTGCCAGCAGCGAGACCGGGACTAGCGCGGACCAAACCTTC
TRBJ2-3,TRBV7-9,NA,NA,CASRRLGETDTQYF,TGTGCCAGCCGCCGGCTGGGGGAAACAGATACGCAGTATTTT
TRBJ1-6,TRBV3-1/TRBV3-2,NA,TRBD1,CASSPSTGEKGSPLHF,TGTGCCAGCAGCCCCTCGACAGGGGAGAAGGGATCACCCCTCCACTTT
TRBJ2-7,TRBV5-5,NA,TRBD1,CASSLPRTGLHEQYF,TGTGCCAGCAGCCTTCCCCGGACAGGGCTTCACGAGCAGTACTTC
TRBJ2-7,TRBV11-3,NA,NA,CASSLSGSRGEQYF,TGTGCCAGCAGCCTTAGCGGTTCTAGGGGCGAGCAGTACTTC
TRBJ1-5,TRBV6-6,once,NA,CASSSNQPQHF,TGTGCCAGCAGCTCAAATCAGCCCCAGCATTTT
TRBJ1-4,TRBV25-1,NA,NA,CASSATGSTNEKLFF,TGTGCCAGCAGTGCTACAGGGTCAACTAATGAAAAACTGTTTTTT
TRBJ2-5,TRBV12-5,NA,NA,CASGLVPPETAQETQYF,TGTGCTAGTGGTTTGGTACCCCCCGAGACAGCACAAGAGACCCAGTACTTC
TRBJ2-1,TRBV9,NA,NA,CASSVGREQFF,TGTGCCAGCAGCGTAGGGAGGGAGCAGTTCTTC
TRBJ1-2,TRBV6-2/TRBV6-3,NA,TRBD1,CASSWGQGPYGYTF,TGTGCCAGCAGTTGGGGACAGGGTCCGTATGGCTACACCTTC
TRBJ1-1,TRBV19,NA,TRBD1,CASSMSGGFLNTEAFF,TGTGCCAGTAGTATGTCAGGGGGCTTTTTGAACACTGAAGCTTTCTTT
TRBJ1-3,TRBV5-1,NA,NA,CASSSYGPLGGNTIYF,TGCGCCAGCAGCTCCTACGGGCCCTTAGGGGGAAACACCATATATTTT
TRBJ2-1,TRBV27,NA,TRBD2,CASSSPRGGHNEQFF,TGTGCCAGCAGTTCCCCCCGCGGGGGACACAATGAGCAGTTCTTC
TRBJ2-7,TRBV19,NA,TRBD1,CASRPTGGGYEQYF,TGTGCCAGTAGGCCGACAGGGGGCGGGTACGAGCAGTACTTC
TRBJ2-7,TRBV6-1,few,NA,CASSELHRNEQYF,TGTGCCAGCAGTGAACTCCACAGGAACGAGCAGTACTTC
TRBJ2-1,TRBV27,NA,TRBD2,CASSFGLAGGNEQFF,TGTGCCAGCAGTTTTGGACTAGCGGGCGGAAATGAGCAGTTCTTC
TRBJ1-4,TRBV6-5,NA,NA,CASNATGPEKLFF,TGTGCCAGCAACGCAACGGGGCCCGAAAAACTGTTTTTT
TRBJ2-2,TRBV29-1,NA,NA,CSVAAQQVGELFF,TGCAGCGTTGCGGCACAGCAAGTCGGGGAGCTGTTTTTT
TRBJ2-5,TRBV10-1,NA,NA,CASSPTGETQYF,TGCGCCAGCAGTCCTACGGGGGAGACCCAGTACTTC
TRBJ2-2,TRBV27,NA,NA,CASSLWADTGELFF,TGTGCCAGCAGTTTGTGGGCGGACACCGGGGAGCTGTTTTTT
TRBJ1-2,TRBV4-1,NA,NA,CASSHLSGPYGYTF,TGCGCCAGCAGCCATCTATCCGGACCCTATGGCTACACCTTC
TRBJ2-2,TRBV4-2,NA,NA,CASSQLPQGNTGELFF,TGTGCCAGCAGCCAATTACCCCAGGGGAACACCGGGGAGCTGTTTTTT
TRBJ1-6,TRBV10-3,NA,TRBD1,CAIPPTGTIPPDNSPLHF,TGTGCCATCCCTCCGACAGGGACTATCCCACCGGATAATTCACCCCTCCACTTT
TRBJ2-7,TRBV28,NA,NA,CASSLGYYEQYF,TGTGCCAGCAGCCTAGGGTATTACGAGCAGTACTTC
TRBJ2-4,TRBV5-4,NA,NA,CASSWGGLAKNIQYF,TGTGCCAGCAGCTGGGGGGGCCTAGCCAAAAACATTCAGTACTTC
TRBJ1-2,TRBV11-2,NA,TRBD1,CASSSQGAPYGYTF,TGTGCCAGCAGCTCACAGGGGGCCCCCTATGGCTACACCTTC